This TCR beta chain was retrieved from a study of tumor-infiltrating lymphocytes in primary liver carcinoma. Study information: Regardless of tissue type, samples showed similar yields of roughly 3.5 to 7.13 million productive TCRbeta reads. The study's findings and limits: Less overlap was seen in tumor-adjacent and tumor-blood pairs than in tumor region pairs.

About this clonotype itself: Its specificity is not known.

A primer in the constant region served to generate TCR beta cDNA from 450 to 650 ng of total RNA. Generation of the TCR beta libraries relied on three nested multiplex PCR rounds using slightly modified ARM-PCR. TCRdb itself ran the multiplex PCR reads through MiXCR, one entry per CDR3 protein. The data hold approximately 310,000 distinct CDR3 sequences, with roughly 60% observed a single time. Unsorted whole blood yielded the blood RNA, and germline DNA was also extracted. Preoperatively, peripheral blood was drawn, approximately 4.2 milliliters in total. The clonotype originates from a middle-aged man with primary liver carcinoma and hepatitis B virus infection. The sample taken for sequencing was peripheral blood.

The CDR3: CASSLDGARGPADTQYF. For the CDR3, the DNA is TGTGCCAGCAGCTTAGATGGCGCGAGAGGACCCGCAGATACGCAGTATTTT. The rearrangement uses TRBV11-2 and TRBJ2-3; D ambiguous. CDR1 SGHAT and CDR2 FQNNGV come from the germline V gene. V was pared by 0 bases and J by 4 bases, with 17 bases between. This CDR3 comprises 17 residues.